One sample yielded the 16 T cell receptor beta chains listed below, sequenced in a study of fetal regulatory T cell absence and autoimmunity. Sequenced by immunoSEQ multiplex PCR; TCRdb stores in-frame clones only, minus some. The table includes about 50,000 clones, around 83% detected once. The sample taken for sequencing was cord blood. The receptors originated from a newborn boy with IPEX syndrome.

CDR3 in amino acids: CASSLERTQYF. Here the CDR3 DNA reads TGTGCCAGCAGCTTAGAAAGGACCCAGTACTTC. This chain links TRBV7-9 with TRBJ2-5, with unresolved D. Trimming left V 1 base short and J 7 bases short, with 4 bases between. The CDR3 consists of 11 residues. Germline assignment: CDR1 SEHNR and CDR2 FQNEAQ (reference sequence).

Notes on this clone: Germline and junction disagree at one end, which may indicate a read error. This chain uses TRBV7-7 with TRBJ2-5; TRBD2 aligns across 7 bases. Germline assignment: CDR1 SSHAT and CDR2 FNYEAQ (reference sequence). The CDR3 has 14 amino acids. In nucleotides, the CDR3 is TGTGCTAGCAGCTTAAGCGGGGTCCAAGGGGCCCAGTACTTC. Translated, it gives CASSLSGVQGAQYF.

J is TRBJ2-7 and V is TRBV27; TRBD1 matches 7 bases. The V segment lost 4 bases and the J segment 3 bases; nucleotides outside the gene matches: 12. Germline loops: CDR1 MNHEY, CDR2 SMNVEV (reference sequence). The CDR3 covers 16 residues. This CDR3 reads CASSSLRGQTVYEQYF. CDR3 nucleotide sequence: TGTGCCAGCAGTTCTCTCCGGGGACAGACCGTCTACGAGCAGTACTTC.

The chain has TRBV6-1 and TRBJ2-1; D unclear. V dropped 4 bases and J dropped 9 bases, with 7 bases sitting between them. This CDR3 spans 11 amino acids. Germline V gene data show CDR1 as MNHNS and CDR2 as SASEGT. The CDR3 DNA sequence: TGTGCCAGCAGTGTAGGGCGTGAGCAGTTCTTC. It encodes CASSVGREQFF.

V is TRBV9 and J is TRBJ1-6, with 9 bases identical to TRBD1. Germline assignment: CDR1 SGDLS and CDR2 YYNGEE. V lost 3 bases, J lost 6 bases, and 4 bases stayed unmatched. CDR3 size: 15 residues. The CDR3 bases are TGTGCCAGCAGCGGCCGACAGGGGGGTAATTCACCCCTCCACTTT. Its protein is CASSGRQGGNSPLHF.

This clone was recorded once. The chain employs TRBV10-2 and TRBJ2-1, with TRBD2 matching over 12 bases. CDR1 and CDR2 from the germline V gene are WSHSY and SAAADI. With 7 bases clipped from V and 4 bases from J, the junction kept 2 bases outside the gene matches. The CDR3 totals 14 residues. Written as DNA, the CDR3 is TGCGCCAGCACTCTAGCGGGGGGGTACAATGAGCAGTTCTTC. Its protein is CASTLAGGYNEQFF.

The chain employs TRBV5-1 and TRBJ1-2; D gene uncertain. CDR1 is SGHRS and CDR2 is YFSETQ in the germline V gene. The V gene lost 5 bases and the J gene lost 0 bases, with 11 bases spanning the gap. This CDR3 has 14 residues. CDR3 region: CASRAEVSNYGYTF. The CDR3 nucleotides are TGCGCCAGCAGGGCAGAAGTTTCTAACTATGGCTACACCTTC.

The chain joins TRBV4-3 to TRBJ1-2; D is possibly TRBD1 (5 bases). Trimming took 2 bases from V and 4 from J, leaving 5 bases between them. The CDR3 length is 12 residues. Germline values: CDR1 LGHNA, CDR2 YSLEER. CDR3 in amino acids: CASSQQGYGYTF. DNA for the CDR3: TGCGCCAGCAGCCAACAGGGCTATGGCTACACCTTC.

The chain joins TRBV2 to TRBJ1-5, with D tentatively TRBD1 (5 bases). Germline CDR1 reads SNHLY; CDR2 reads FYNNEI. Deletions cut 11 bases from V and 5 bases from J, with 16 bases between. This CDR3 contains 13 residues. The CDR3 sequence is CAGALLRDQPQHF. DNA for the CDR3: TGTGCCGGGGCGCTTTTAAGGGATCAGCCCCAGCATTTT.

The chain carries TRBV7-2 and TRBJ1-2; D gene ambiguous. The CDR3 covers 17 residues. Germline values: CDR1 SGHTA, CDR2 FQGNSA. The germline V and J ends were trimmed by 3 bases and 8 bases, with 25 bases remaining between them. The CDR3 DNA reads as TGTGCCAGCAGCTTTTCCGGTGGATCCAGCCACCGAAACGGCTACACCTTC. Amino acids: CASSFSGGSSHRNGYTF.

This chain joins TRBV7-2 and TRBJ1-6; 7 bases are shared with TRBD1. The germline V gene encodes CDR1 SGHTA and CDR2 FQGNSA. CDR3 size: 15 residues. Trimming removed 4 bases from V and 8 bases from J; junction bases left unmatched: 8. The CDR3 sequence is CASSSGQGGHSPLHF. Written as DNA, the CDR3 is TGTGCCAGCAGCTCCGGGCAGGGGGGACATTCACCCCTCCACTTT.

This chain uses TRBV4-3 with TRBJ2-3; D call uncertain. The CDR3 has 14 residues. CDR1 and CDR2 from the germline V gene are LGHNA and YSLEER. V lost 4 bases, J lost 0 bases, and 8 bases lay in between. CDR3 protein: CASSLRHSTDTQYF. The CDR3 region has the DNA TGCGCCAGCAGCCTCAGGCATAGCACAGATACGCAGTATTTT.

The rearrangement joins TRBV5-1 to TRBJ2-2; 11 bases map to TRBD2. The V segment lost 0 bases and the J segment 4 bases; nucleotides outside the gene matches: 5. CDR1 is SGHRS and CDR2 is YFSETQ in the germline V gene. The CDR3 has 17 amino acids. CDR3 nucleotide sequence: TGCGCCAGCAGCTTGGCGACTAGCGGGGACGCCACCGGGGAGCTGTTTTTT. This encodes CASSLATSGDATGELFF.

V gene TRBV19 combines with J gene TRBJ1-2; D is uncertain. V lost 8 bases, J lost 2 bases, and 12 bases lay in between. Germline CDR1 and CDR2: LNHDA and SQIVND (reference sequence). The CDR3 consists of 13 residues. CDR3 amino acids: CASFSRVNYGYTF. Here the CDR3 DNA reads TGTGCCAGTTTTTCACGGGTCAACTATGGCTACACCTTC.

The rearrangement joins TRBV11-1 to TRBJ1-1; possible D gene TRBD1, 6 bases. The germline gives CDR1 SGHAT, CDR2 FQDESV (reference sequence). V was clipped by 0 bases and J by 4 bases, with 6 bases between them. CDR3 size: 13 residues. This CDR3 is CASSLAGGTEAFF. The CDR3 DNA is TGTGCCAGCAGCTTAGCAGGGGGCACTGAAGCTTTCTTT.

The V gene is TRBV6-5, the J gene TRBJ2-3, with 8 bases matching TRBD1. The ends lost 6 bases at V and 0 bases at J; junction bases unmatched: 2. The CDR3 runs to 14 residues. Germline CDR1 reads MNHEY; CDR2 reads SVGAGI. The CDR3 DNA sequence: TGTGCCAGCAGACGGACAGGGAGCACAGATACGCAGTATTTT. Its protein product is CASRRTGSTDTQYF.